Given below is one T cell receptor (beta chain) in context. The antigen is unknown. The PCR ran on 60 Vbeta and 13 Jbeta primers. Generated by immunoSEQ multiplex PCR, the TCRdb table keeps only in-frame clones and is missing some. The sample lists about 130,000 clones, less than 80% occurring once. The data originate from a study of cytomegalovirus exposure and HLA in healthy donors. Study summary: Among around 170 million T cells, an earlier analysis found 120 million or so unique TCR beta sequences. The study, taken as a whole, reports: Only CMV serostatus was available as immune exposure information.

Germline-derived CDR1 and CDR2 are SGHTA and FQGNSA. The ends lost 1 base at V and 3 bases at J; junction bases unmatched: 7. CDR3 length equals 17 residues. Though probably carrying unrecorded immune exposures, donors were nominally healthy at sampling. The sequenced sample was PBMCs. The chain recombines TRBV7-2 with TRBJ1-4, with TRBD1 matching over 8 bases. The receptor comes from a man aged 45-65 years in good health and CMV-seronegative. In nucleotides, the CDR3 is TGTGCCAGCAGCTTAGTACAGGGGGTCACGGCTAATGAAAAACTGTTTTTT. Residues: CASSLVQGVTANEKLFF.